Each of the 9 T cell receptor beta chains below was sequenced from the same sample in a study of blood T cell repertoires in COVID-19. Assay used: immunoSEQ multiplex PCR; TCRdb lists only in-frame clones, some missing. Of some 220,000 clones listed, about four fifths were seen once; the top ten hold 1.3%. The specimen was PBMCs or T cells enriched from blood (not recorded which). These receptors were obtained from a woman in her forties with acute COVID-19.

This clone occurred once. The rearrangement joins TRBV27 to TRBJ2-3; 9 bases map to TRBD1. This CDR3 is built from 15 residues. Trimming at V came to 3 bases and at J to 5 bases, leaving 6 bases not matched to a gene. The germline CDR1 and CDR2 sequences are MNHEY and SMNVEV (reference sequence). The chain's CDR3 is CASSFRDRVVDTQYF. The CDR3, as DNA: TGTGCCAGCAGTTTCCGGGACAGGGTGGTAGATACGCAGTATTTT.

In this sample, this clone turned up a few times. The chain uses TRBV18 and TRBJ2-5; TRBD2 agrees at 8 bases. The V segment lost 2 bases and the J segment 5 bases; nucleotides outside the gene matches: 13. CDR1 and CDR2 (germline): KGHSH, LQKENI. The CDR3 length is 17 residues. The CDR3 coding sequence is TGTGCCAGCTCACCATTGCCCAGCGGGGGCCGAGGGGAGACCCAGTACTTC. It codes for CASSPLPSGGRGETQYF.

The rearrangement joins TRBV4-2 to TRBJ2-2; 10 bases map to TRBD1. CDR1 and CDR2 (germline): LGHNA, YNFKEQ. The CDR3 is 17 amino acids. Trimming took 4 bases from V and 7 from J; bases not matched to a gene: 12. The CDR3 is CASSLPTGGQGHGELFF. The CDR3 coding sequence is TGTGCCAGCAGCCTCCCGACAGGGGGCCAGGGCCACGGGGAGCTGTTTTTT.

The chain has TRBV5-1 and TRBJ1-1, with D perhaps matching TRBD1 (5 bases). Germline assignment: CDR1 SGHRS and CDR2 YFSETQ. Trimming pared 2 bases from V and 1 base from J, leaving 9 bases between. The length of the CDR3 is 14 residues. This CDR3 is CASSFDSSNTEAFF. The CDR3 DNA reads as TGCGCCAGCAGCTTTGACAGTTCGAACACTGAAGCTTTCTTT.

V and J are TRBV5-1 and TRBJ2-5; a weak D match, TRBD1 (7 bases). Germline loops: CDR1 SGHRS, CDR2 YFSETQ. CDR3 length: 14 amino acids. Trimming took off 2 bases at V and 5 bases at J, with 13 bases between the two ends. The CDR3 nucleotides read TGCGCCAGCAGCTTCCTACAGGGGAGGGAGACCCAGTACTTC. Translating it yields CASSFLQGRETQYF.

This chain connects TRBV7-8 to TRBJ2-1; 7 bases agree with TRBD2. Germline V gene data show CDR1 as SGHVS and CDR2 as FQNEAQ. With 6 bases clipped from V and 8 bases from J, the junction kept 10 bases outside the gene matches. The CDR3 loop spans 14 amino acids. CDR3 protein: CASSPRQRDDEQFF. Written as DNA, the CDR3 is TGTGCCAGCAGTCCTCGGCAGCGGGACGATGAGCAGTTCTTC.

This clone was seen a handful of times. The J gene is TRBJ1-2, the V gene TRBV11-2; no firm D call. V shed 5 bases and J shed 0 bases, with 10 bases lying between them. The CDR3 extends over 14 amino acids. From germline, CDR1 is SGHAT and CDR2 FQNNGV. DNA for the CDR3: TGTGCCAGCAGCCCACAGAGCACTAACTATGGCTACACCTTC. Its protein product is CASSPQSTNYGYTF.

The chain combines TRBV28 with TRBJ1-5; a possible D gene is TRBD1 (5 bases). Germline V CDR1 and CDR2: MDHEN, SYDVKM. V was trimmed by 6 bases and J by 5 bases, leaving 11 bases between them. The CDR3 is 13 amino acids. The CDR3 region is CASRAGWDQPQHF. The CDR3, as DNA: TGTGCCAGCAGAGCAGGGTGGGATCAGCCCCAGCATTTT.

This sequence joins TRBV18 and TRBJ2-3; D is unclear. CDR3 length equals 13 residues. CDR1 is KGHSH and CDR2 is LQKENI in the germline V gene. V was pared by 0 bases and J by 9 bases, with 10 bases between. The CDR3 loop reads CASSPPNQVTQYF. CDR3 sequence (DNA): TGTGCCAGCTCACCACCGAACCAGGTGACGCAGTATTTT.